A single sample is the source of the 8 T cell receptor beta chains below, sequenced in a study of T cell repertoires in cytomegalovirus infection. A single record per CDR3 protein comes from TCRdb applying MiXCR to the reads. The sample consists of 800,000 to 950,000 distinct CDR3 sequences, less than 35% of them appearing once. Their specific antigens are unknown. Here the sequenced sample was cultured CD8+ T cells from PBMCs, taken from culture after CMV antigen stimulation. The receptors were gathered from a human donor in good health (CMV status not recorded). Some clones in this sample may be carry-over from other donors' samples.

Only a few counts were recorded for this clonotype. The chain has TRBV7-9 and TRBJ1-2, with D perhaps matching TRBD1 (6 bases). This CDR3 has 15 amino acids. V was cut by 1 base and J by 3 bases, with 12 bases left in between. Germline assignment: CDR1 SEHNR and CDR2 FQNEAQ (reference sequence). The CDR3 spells CASSLGAGAHYGYTF. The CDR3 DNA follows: TGTGCCAGCAGCTTAGGGGCAGGGGCTCACTATGGCTACACCTTC.

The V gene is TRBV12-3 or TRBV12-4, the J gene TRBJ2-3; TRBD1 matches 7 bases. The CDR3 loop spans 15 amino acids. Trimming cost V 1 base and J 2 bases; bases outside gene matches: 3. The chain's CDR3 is CASSLVQGTTDTQYF. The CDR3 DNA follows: TGTGCCAGCAGTTTAGTACAGGGGACCACAGATACGCAGTATTTT.

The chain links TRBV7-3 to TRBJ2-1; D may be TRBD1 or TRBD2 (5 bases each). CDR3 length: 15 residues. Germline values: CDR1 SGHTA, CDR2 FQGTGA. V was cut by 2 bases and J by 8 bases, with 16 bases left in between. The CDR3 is CASSLAGTVVDEQFF. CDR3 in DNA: TGTGCCAGCAGCTTAGCCGGGACGGTGGTAGATGAGCAGTTCTTC. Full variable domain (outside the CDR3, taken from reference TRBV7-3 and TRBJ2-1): GAGVSQTPSNKVTEKGKYVELRCDPISGHTALYWYRQSLGQGPEFLIYFQGTGAADDSGLPNDRFFAVRPEGSVSTLKIQRTERGDSAVYLCASSLAGTVVDEQFFGPGTRLTVL.

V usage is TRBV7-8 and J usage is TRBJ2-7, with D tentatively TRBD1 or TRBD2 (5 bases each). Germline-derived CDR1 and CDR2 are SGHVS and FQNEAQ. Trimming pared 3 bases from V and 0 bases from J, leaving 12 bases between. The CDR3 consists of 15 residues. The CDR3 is CASSFPRGLSYEQYF. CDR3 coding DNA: TGTGCCAGCAGCTTCCCGAGGGGCCTCTCCTACGAGCAGTACTTC.

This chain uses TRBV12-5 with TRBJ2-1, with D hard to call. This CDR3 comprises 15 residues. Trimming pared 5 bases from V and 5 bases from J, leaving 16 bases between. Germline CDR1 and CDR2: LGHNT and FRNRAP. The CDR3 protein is CASGPLYTRHNEQFF. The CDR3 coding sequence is TGTGCTAGTGGTCCTCTGTACACCAGACACAATGAGCAGTTCTTC.

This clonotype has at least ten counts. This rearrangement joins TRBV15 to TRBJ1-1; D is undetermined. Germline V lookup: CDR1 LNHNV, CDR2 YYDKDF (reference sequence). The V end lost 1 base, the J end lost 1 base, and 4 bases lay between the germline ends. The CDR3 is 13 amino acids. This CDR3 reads CATSRVPNTEAFF. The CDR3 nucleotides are TGTGCCACCAGCAGAGTTCCGAACACTGAAGCTTTCTTT.

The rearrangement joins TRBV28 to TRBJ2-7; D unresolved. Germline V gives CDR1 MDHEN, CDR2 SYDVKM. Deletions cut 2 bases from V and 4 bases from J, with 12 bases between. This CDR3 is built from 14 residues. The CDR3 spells CASSLDTGVYEQYF. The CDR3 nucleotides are TGTGCCAGCAGTTTAGATACCGGCGTATACGAGCAGTACTTC.

The CDR3 DNA follows: TGTGCCAGCAGCCCCGACAGGGAAGCTTTCTTT. The encoded protein is CASSPDREAFF. The chain couples TRBV7-9 to TRBJ1-1; possibly TRBD1 for D (6 bases). Germline loops: CDR1 SEHNR, CDR2 FQNEAQ (reference sequence). Trimming cost V 5 bases and J 8 bases, with 9 bases left between them. This CDR3 is 11 amino acids long.